The source of this T cell receptor (beta chain) is a study of T cells in Graves' hyperthyroidism and ophthalmopathy. Study-wide findings and caveats: Through a model of 13 V-J features, ophthalmopathy was separated from stable hyperthyroidism.

Pregnant or lactating patients were excluded, as were those with uncontrolled infection or other autoimmune disease. Regions amplified from RNA transcripts were the TCR beta CDR3 regions. A set of HTBI primers served as the primers for a first-round RT-PCR of the TCR CDR3. TCRdb recomputed calls from the multiplex PCR reads with MiXCR, one row per CDR3 protein. Seen here are 800,000 or so distinct CDR3 sequences, 35% to 45% observed once, and the top ten hold about 9%. The length of the CDR3 is 16 residues. V dropped 4 bases and J dropped 6; count of bases not matched to a gene: 10. CDR1 is SGHVS, CDR2 FNYEAQ, per germline. In this sample, this clonotype turned up a few times. The antigen remains unidentified.

Sequencing was carried out using blood. This clonotype originated in a man aged 18 to 30 with Graves' hyperthyroidism. V is TRBV7-6 and J is TRBJ2-2; 8 nucleotides align to TRBD1. The CDR3 DNA reads as TGTGCCAGCAGCTCAAGACAGGGGTCGGCCCCCGGGGAGCTGTTTTTT. Its translation is CASSSRQGSAPGELFF.